These 5 T cell receptor beta chains share one sample of origin, sequenced in a study of T-cell reconstitution after alpha-beta-depleted transplantation in children. Unique molecular identifiers were incorporated when the TCRbeta library was constructed. TCRdb independently ran MiXCR on the PCR reads; one entry per CDR3 protein. Seen here are approximately 500,000 distinct CDR3 sequences, roughly a tenth observed once, and the top ten hold 2% to 2.5%. This material consisted of PBMCs, taken before TCRalphabeta/CD19-depleted stem cell transplant. Receptors were obtained from a child aged 2-9 years with inherited bone marrow failure, due to receive a stem cell transplant.

This clonotype came up many times. The chain carries TRBV5-1 and TRBJ2-5; no definite D call. Germline-derived CDR1 and CDR2 are SGHRS and YFSETQ. The CDR3 runs to 14 residues. Trimming removed 5 bases from V and 2 bases from J, with 13 bases in between. CDR3 coding DNA: TGCGCCAGCAGGCGGAGTTTAGGGCAAGAGACCCAGTACTTC. This gives the protein CASRRSLGQETQYF.

The chain combines TRBV29-1 with TRBJ2-1; 8 bases fit TRBD2. The CDR3 consists of 17 residues. Germline V gene data show CDR1 as SQVTM and CDR2 as ANQGSEA. V lost 0 bases, J lost 3 bases, and 10 bases stayed unmatched. CDR3 in amino acids: CSVEDYWGGRSYNEQFF. CDR3 DNA sequence: TGCAGCGTTGAAGATTATTGGGGCGGGAGGAGCTACAATGAGCAGTTCTTC.

CDR3 nucleotide sequence: TGTGCCAGCAGTGAGCTGGTAGCGCCGCTCTACAATGAGCAGTTCTTC. This encodes CASSELVAPLYNEQFF. V gene TRBV6-1 combines with J gene TRBJ2-1, with a possible D match to TRBD2 (5 bases). Germline assignment: CDR1 MNHNS and CDR2 SASEGT. V was clipped by 3 bases and J by 3 bases, with 15 bases between them. CDR3 length equals 16 residues.

At least ten counts were recorded for this clonotype. This chain connects TRBV7-2 to TRBJ2-2; D not certain. The CDR3 covers 14 residues. Trimming removed 1 base from V and 7 bases from J, with 10 bases in between. CDR1 and CDR2 from the germline V gene are SGHTA and FQGNSA. The CDR3: CASSLELVYGELFF. The CDR3 DNA reads as TGTGCCAGCAGCTTAGAGTTAGTTTACGGGGAGCTGTTTTTT.

V and J are TRBV11-2 and TRBJ2-5, with 8 bases that match TRBD2. The CDR3 sequence is 19 residues long. J lost 0 bases, V lost 0 bases, and 12 bases had no gene match. CDR1 is SGHAT and CDR2 is FQNNGV in the germline V gene. This CDR3 is CASSLDLLRGGPYQETQYF. Written as DNA, the CDR3 is TGTGCCAGCAGCTTAGATCTTCTTCGGGGGGGCCCTTACCAAGAGACCCAGTACTTC. Full variable domain (missing parts from reference TRBV11-2 and TRBJ2-5): EAGVAQSPRYKIIEKRQSVAFWCNPISGHATLYWYQQILGQGPKLLIQFQNNGVVDDSQLPKDRFSAERLKGVDSTLKIQPAKLEDSAVYLCASSLDLLRGGPYQETQYFGPGTRLLVL.